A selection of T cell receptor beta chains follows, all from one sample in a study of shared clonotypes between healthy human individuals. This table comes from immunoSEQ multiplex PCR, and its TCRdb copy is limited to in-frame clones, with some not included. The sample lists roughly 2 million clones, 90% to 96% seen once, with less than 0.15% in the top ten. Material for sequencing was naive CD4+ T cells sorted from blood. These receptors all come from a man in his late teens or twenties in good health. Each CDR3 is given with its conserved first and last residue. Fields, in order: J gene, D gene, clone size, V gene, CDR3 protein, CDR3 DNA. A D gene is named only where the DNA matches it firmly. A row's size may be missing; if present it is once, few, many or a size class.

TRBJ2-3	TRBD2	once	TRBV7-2	CASSPALAGITDTQYF	TGTGCCAGCAGCCCCGCGCTAGCGGGCATCACAGATACGCAGTATTTT
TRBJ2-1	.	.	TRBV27	CASSSAPADEVFF	TGTGCCAGCAGTTCGGCCCCCGCGGATGAAGTGTTCTTC
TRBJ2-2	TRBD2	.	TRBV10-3	CATLETSGSLTGELFF	TGTGCCACCCTTGAGACTAGCGGGAGTCTAACCGGGGAGCTGTTTTTT
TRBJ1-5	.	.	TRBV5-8	CASSFKDSNQPQHF	TGTGCCAGCAGCTTCAAAGATAGCAATCAGCCCCAGCATTTT
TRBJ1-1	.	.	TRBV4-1	CASSPGLAQKNTEAFF	TGCGCCAGCAGCCCGGGCCTTGCCCAGAAGAACACTGAAGCTTTCTTT
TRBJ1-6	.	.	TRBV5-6	CASSFSGAGSPLHF	TGTGCCAGCAGCTTTTCTGGGGCAGGGTCACCCCTCCACTTT
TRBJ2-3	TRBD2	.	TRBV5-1	CASSLGGRTTDTQYF	TGCGCCAGCAGCTTGGGCGGGAGGACCACAGATACGCAGTATTTT
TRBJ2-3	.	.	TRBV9	CASSPGRPSDTQYF	TGTGCCAGCAGCCCAGGGAGACCCTCAGATACGCAGTATTTT
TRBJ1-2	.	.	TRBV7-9	CASSSSWGNYGYTF	TGTGCCAGCAGCTCGTCGTGGGGGAACTATGGCTACACCTTC
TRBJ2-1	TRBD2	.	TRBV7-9	CASSFRTSGILSSYNEQFF	TGTGCCAGCAGCTTCAGGACTAGCGGGATCCTGAGCTCCTACAATGAGCAGTTCTTC
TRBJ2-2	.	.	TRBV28	CASSSGGQNTGELFF	TGTGCCAGCAGTTCGGGGGGACAGAACACCGGGGAGCTGTTTTTT
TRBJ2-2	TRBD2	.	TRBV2	CASRRLADNTGELFF	TGTGCCAGCAGGAGACTAGCGGACAACACCGGGGAGCTGTTTTTT
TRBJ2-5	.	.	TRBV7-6	CASSTRKGGETQYF	TGTGCCAGCAGCACCCGAAAGGGGGGAGAGACCCAGTACTTC